Below, 8 T cell receptor beta chains from the same sample are listed, as sequenced in a study of T cells in localized non-small cell lung cancer. Generated by immunoSEQ multiplex PCR, the TCRdb table keeps only in-frame clones and is missing some. The sample consists of 70,000 to 100,000 clones, roughly 90% of them appearing once. The material was PBMCs, obtained before any cancer treatment. Receptors originate from a woman aged 40-69 years with stage II squamous cell lung carcinoma.

This chain connects TRBV6-1 to TRBJ2-1, with TRBD2 matching 9 bases. Per germline, CDR1 MNHNS and CDR2 SASEGT. Losses at the gene ends were 6 bases for V and 3 bases for J; bases not matched to a gene: 6. This CDR3 spans 15 amino acids. The CDR3 DNA reads as TGTGCCAGCAGGGGTAGCGGGAGAATCTACAATGAGCAGTTCTTC. The encoded protein is CASRGSGRIYNEQFF.

This sequence joins TRBV27 and TRBJ2-3; D is ambiguous. Germline assignment: CDR1 MNHEY and CDR2 SMNVEV (reference sequence). Trimming removed 4 bases at V and 0 bases at J, with 5 bases between. The CDR3 is made up of 13 amino acids. CDR3 nucleotide sequence: TGTGCCAGCAGTTGGGCCAGCACAGATACGCAGTATTTT. Its protein is CASSWASTDTQYF.

V usage is TRBV15 and J usage is TRBJ1-2; no firm D call. Trimming took off 0 bases at V and 5 bases at J, with 4 bases between the two ends. CDR1 and CDR2 (germline): LNHNV, YYDKDF (reference sequence). The CDR3 is 12 amino acids. This chain's CDR3 is CATSRDQYGYTF. The DNA of the CDR3 is TGTGCCACCAGCAGAGATCAATATGGCTACACCTTC.

V is TRBV19 and J is TRBJ2-6, with D hard to call. The CDR3 covers 13 residues. CDR1 is LNHDA, CDR2 SQIVND, per germline (reference sequence). With 7 bases removed from V and 0 bases from J, the gap between germline ends came to 4 bases. CDR3 sequence reads: CASMRSGANVLTF. DNA for the CDR3: TGTGCCAGTATGCGCTCTGGGGCCAACGTCCTGACTTTC.

This clone has only a few counts. Written as DNA, the CDR3 is TGCAGCGTTGAACCACTGGGAGTTAACGCTGAAGCTTTCTTT. Protein product: CSVEPLGVNAEAFF. This chain links TRBV29-1 with TRBJ1-1, with D unclear. Looked up from germline, CDR1 is SQVTM and CDR2 is ANQGSEA. V was trimmed by 2 bases and J by 6 bases, leaving 16 bases between them. The CDR3 contains 14 residues.

The V call is TRBV28, the J call TRBJ1-4; tentatively, D is TRBD1 (6 bases). CDR3 length equals 19 residues. The V and J ends lost 6 bases and 0 bases respectively, with 23 bases between them. CDR1 is MDHEN and CDR2 is SYDVKM in the germline V gene. CDR3 in amino acids: CASSSVGDTTSATNEKLFF. Written as DNA, the CDR3 is TGTGCCAGCAGCTCCGTGGGGGACACAACCTCTGCAACTAATGAAAAACTGTTTTTT. Full variable domain (outside the CDR3, taken from reference TRBV28 and TRBJ1-4): DVKVTQSSRYLVKRTGEKVFLECVQDMDHENMFWYRQDPGLGLRLIYFSYDVKMKEKGDIPEGYSVSREKKERFSLILESASTNQTSMYLCASSSVGDTTSATNEKLFFGSGTQLSVL.

This clone was counted a single time. The gene calls are TRBV7-2 and TRBJ2-3; D is possibly TRBD1 or TRBD2 (5 bases each). The CDR3 is 16 amino acids. Trimming took 5 bases from V and 1 from J, leaving 16 bases between them. Germline CDR1 SGHTA, CDR2 FQGNSA. The DNA of the CDR3 is TGTGCCAGCAGCCTCTTTGGGACCATGGGCACAGATACGCAGTATTTT. Translation: CASSLFGTMGTDTQYF.

The chain links TRBV11-2 to TRBJ2-6; no reliable D call. Germline values: CDR1 SGHAT, CDR2 FQNNGV. This CDR3 has 17 residues. CDR3 sequence reads: CATRNRSDHSGANVLTF. The CDR3 nucleotides are TGTGCGACCCGCAATAGATCGGACCACTCTGGGGCCAACGTCCTGACTTTC.